This is a list of T cell receptor beta chains from one sample in a study of CD8 T cells in Susac syndrome. TCRdb re-derived calls from the immunoSEQ multiplex PCR reads in MiXCR, one entry per CDR3 protein. The sample yields about 250,000 distinct CDR3 sequences, over 85% seen once. The sample comprised CD4+ T cells from PBMCs. The receptors derive from a human donor with multiple sclerosis. Each CDR3 is given with its conserved first and last residue. The D gene is left open where the match is weak. Some rows have no size entry. The others give once, few or many, or a class for an expanded clone.

TRBD1,TRBJ1-1,TRBV14,NA,TGTGCCAGCAGCCAAGATCGGGACAGGGGGAGATACACTGAAGCTTTCTTT,CASSQDRDRGRYTEAFF
NA,TRBJ1-5,TRBV29-1,NA,TGCAGCGTTGTGGGGGGGGCCAATCAGCCCCAGCATTTT,CSVVGGANQPQHF
NA,TRBJ1-5,TRBV28,NA,TGTGCCAGCGCCCGGGGGAATCAGCCCCAGCATTTT,CASARGNQPQHF
TRBD2,TRBJ2-1,TRBV6-4,NA,TGTGCCAGCAGCGGACTAGCGGGAGCCGGTGAGCAGTTCTTC,CASSGLAGAGEQFF
NA,TRBJ1-5,TRBV30,NA,TGTGCCTGGACCCCCCAAAGTGGCCAGCCCCAGCATTTT,CAWTPQSGQPQHF
NA,TRBJ2-7,TRBV20-1,NA,TGCAGTGCCCTCAGGCCGGGGGGCGGCGAGCAGTACTTC,CSALRPGGGEQYF
TRBD2,TRBJ2-5,TRBV3-1,once,TGTGCCAGCAGCCGTACTACTAGCGGGGGGGGAGAGACCCAGTACTTC,CASSRTTSGGGETQYF
TRBD1,TRBJ2-3,TRBV11-3,NA,TGTGCCAGCAGCTCACAGGGGACAGATACGCAGTATTTT,CASSSQGTDTQYF
TRBD2,TRBJ2-1,TRBV20-1,NA,TGCAGCGTAGGGACTAGCGGGAGTCATGAGCAGTTCTTC,CSVGTSGSHEQFF
TRBD2,TRBJ2-3,TRBV2,NA,TGTGCCAGCAGGCGTCTTACTAGCGGGCCAGATACGCAGTATTTT,CASRRLTSGPDTQYF
NA,TRBJ2-7,TRBV7-3,NA,TGTGCCAGCAGCATTTCCAGGTTAGGGCGCGAGCAGTACTTC,CASSISRLGREQYF
NA,TRBJ1-6,TRBV6-6,NA,TGTGCCAGCAGTTATCCGGACGGTCCACCCCTCCACTTT,CASSYPDGPPLHF
NA,TRBJ1-1,TRBV6-1,few,TGTGCCAGCAGAACCCACCGGGAGGGGGGCACTGAAGCTTTCTTT,CASRTHREGGTEAFF
NA,TRBJ1-6,TRBV6-1,NA,TGTGCCAGCAGTGAGTGGGGCCCCTCACCCCTCCACTTT,CASSEWGPSPLHF
TRBD1,TRBJ2-2,TRBV29-1,NA,TGCAGCGTCGAACTCGACAGGGCGGGGGAGCTGTTTTTT,CSVELDRAGELFF